Following are 11 T cell receptor beta chains from one sample sequenced in a study of TIL therapy for anti-PD-1-resistant metastatic lung cancer. Time point reported: pre-treatment sample, taken before nivolumab and TIL therapy. The libraries were made with immunoSEQ v3. Sequencing was performed with immunoSEQ multiplex PCR; in TCRdb, only in-frame clones are kept and a portion is missing. Of more than 50,000 clones in the sample, roughly 84% are singletons; the top ten hold about 2.5%. The sample consisted of blood, taken at baseline. These receptors were collected from a person aged 25 to 85 with non-small cell lung cancer.

V is TRBV30 and J is TRBJ1-1; unclear D gene. Germline loops: CDR1 GTSNPN, CDR2 SVGIG (reference sequence). This CDR3 region has 12 residues. Trimming removed 8 bases at V and 0 bases at J, with 10 bases between. CDR3 DNA sequence: TGTGCCCGCCAGCCGATGAACACTGAAGCTTTCTTT. It yields the protein CARQPMNTEAFF.

The rearrangement joins TRBV4-1 to TRBJ1-6, with a possible D match to TRBD1 (6 bases). This CDR3 is 17 amino acids long. The V end was cut by 8 bases, the J end by 4 bases, with 21 bases between. Germline CDR1 reads MGHRA; CDR2 reads YSYEKL. This CDR3 is CASEGHYIPPYNSPLHF. The CDR3 region has the DNA TGCGCCAGCGAGGGACACTACATCCCCCCGTATAATTCACCCCTCCACTTT.

This rearrangement joins TRBV9 to TRBJ1-5; D is perhaps TRBD1 (5 bases). The CDR3 runs to 14 residues. V was shortened by 0 bases and J by 5 bases, with 9 bases between the two germline ends. Per the germline V gene, CDR1 is SGDLS and CDR2 is YYNGEE. This CDR3 reads CASSVDPGDQPQHF. In nucleotides, the CDR3 is TGTGCCAGCAGCGTAGATCCGGGGGATCAGCCCCAGCATTTT.

This clone was counted once. The chain joins TRBV19 to TRBJ2-1; 7 bases fit TRBD2. Trimming at V came to 1 base and at J to 1 base, leaving 4 bases not matched to a gene. CDR1 is LNHDA and CDR2 is SQIVND in the germline V gene (reference sequence). CDR3 size: 16 residues. DNA of the CDR3: TGTGCCAGTAGTATAGCGGGGGGACTATCCTACAATGAGCAGTTCTTC. Translated: CASSIAGGLSYNEQFF.

CDR3 sequence: CASSSSSHSGNTIYF. In nucleotides, the CDR3 is TGTGCCAGCAGCTCCAGTTCTCACTCTGGAAACACCATATATTTT. J is TRBJ1-3 and V is TRBV7-2; D uncertain. Germline CDR1 SGHTA, CDR2 FQGNSA. This CDR3 is built from 15 residues. Trimming took off 4 bases at V and 0 bases at J, with 10 bases between the two ends.

This clone came up a few times. The chain combines TRBV4-1 with TRBJ1-6, with D perhaps matching TRBD1 (6 bases). From germline, CDR1 is MGHRA and CDR2 YSYEKL. The CDR3 runs to 16 residues. V was shortened by 1 base and J by 8 bases, with 15 bases between the two germline ends. CDR3 loop: CASSQGGPGVHSPLHF. The CDR3 DNA sequence: TGCGCCAGCAGCCAAGGGGGGCCGGGGGTACATTCACCCCTCCACTTT.

This sequence joins TRBV9 and TRBJ2-3; D tentatively reads TRBD1 or TRBD2 (5 bases each). Germline V CDR1 and CDR2: SGDLS, YYNGEE. V shed 5 bases and J shed 9 bases, with 13 bases lying between them. The CDR3 extends over 12 amino acids. The CDR3 sequence is CASSVTGQTQYF. CDR3 DNA sequence: TGTGCCAGCAGTGTAACGGGGCAAACGCAGTATTTT. Combining the CDR3 with reference TRBV9 and TRBJ2-3 gives the whole variable domain DSGVTQTPKHLITATGQRVTLRCSPRSGDLSVYWYQQSLDQGLQFLIQYYNGEERAKGNILERFSAQQFPDLHSELNLSSLELGDSALYFCASSVTGQTQYFGPGTRLTVL.

This clone was seen just once. The V gene is TRBV19, the J gene TRBJ2-7; 7 bases agree with TRBD1. J was trimmed by 2 bases and V by 4 bases; bases with no gene match: 5. Germline V CDR1 and CDR2: LNHDA, SQIVND (reference sequence). The CDR3 extends over 14 amino acids. CDR3 nucleotide sequence: TGTGCCAGTAGTAGGCGGACAGGTGCCTACGAGCAGTACTTC. Protein sequence: CASSRRTGAYEQYF.

V gene TRBV5-6 combines with J gene TRBJ2-1; D tentatively reads TRBD1 or TRBD2 (6 bases each). The CDR3 length is 14 residues. V was pared by 4 bases and J by 5 bases, with 13 bases between. Germline V gene sequence: CDR1 SGHDT, CDR2 YYEEEE. CDR3 in amino acids: CASSGGAGNNEQFF. CDR3 nucleotide sequence: TGTGCCAGCAGCGGGGGCGCGGGGAACAATGAGCAGTTCTTC. Based on the CDR3 plus reference TRBV5-6 and TRBJ2-1, the full variable domain is DAGVTQSPTHLIKTRGQQVTLRCSPKSGHDTVSWYQQALGQGPQFIFQYYEEEERQRGNFPDRFSGHQFPNYSSELNVNALLLGDSALYLCASSGGAGNNEQFFGPGTRLTVL.

This clone was seen only a few times. The genes are TRBV18 and TRBJ2-7; D is tentatively TRBD1 or TRBD2 (5 bases each). CDR1 and CDR2 from the germline V gene are KGHSH and LQKENI. CDR3 length: 14 amino acids. Trimming left V 3 bases short and J 4 bases short, with 13 bases between. CDR3 sequence: CASSPPGTPYEQYF. Here the CDR3 DNA reads TGTGCCAGCTCACCGCCCGGGACCCCTTACGAGCAGTACTTC.

V gene TRBV18 combines with J gene TRBJ1-3, with D perhaps TRBD1 (5 bases). The length of the CDR3 is 15 residues. Trimming left V 6 bases short and J 0 bases short, with 12 bases between. Germline CDR1 reads KGHSH; CDR2 reads LQKENI. This CDR3 is CASSTAVNSGNTIYF. As DNA, the CDR3 is TGTGCCAGCTCGACAGCAGTCAACTCTGGAAACACCATATATTTT.